Below, one T cell receptor beta chain is given with its context. Its antigen remains undetermined. Per-base quality was not reported, and no clone a single base away is much larger than it. TCR CDR3 regions were amplified from genomic DNA by multiplex PCR using the deep immunoSEQ assay. Extracted genomic DNA from each cell subset was spread evenly across all wells of several immunoSEQ 96-well plates, with each plate serving as a replicate. For sorted subsets, 200 to 250 ng of genomic DNA, equivalent to about 30,000 T cell genomes, went into each replicate PCR. The purified libraries were quantified using a Qubit 3.0 fluorometer, sized with a Bioanalyzer 2100, and then quantified again using the KAPA Library Quantification kit. Each immunoSEQ 96-well plate was sequenced on its own single-read 150-cycle Illumina NextSeq 550 flow cell. The study's own analysis went as follows. Because the immunoSEQ output held only junctional sequences and lacked quality scores, the filtering could not match the filtering applied to full-length reads. To assign V/J genes and CDR3, sequences were annotated using PyIR, a Python wrapper for IgBLAST v1.9, with IMGT germline references. Any read was removed if the V/J assignment was weak (E-value above 1e-6), the CDR3 was missing, or the read contained stop codons, out-of-frame junctions, or ambiguous translated residues. A V3J clonotype was defined by an identical inferred V gene, J gene, and CDR3 amino acid sequence. Percentage overlap between repertoires was computed as shared unique clonotypes divided by the size of the smaller repertoire. Richness of each repertoire was evaluated using RTK rarefaction, the Chao1 estimator, and Recon v2.1 estimates of unobserved clonotypes. OLGA was used to compute generation probabilities for all TCRbeta clonotypes that the gDNA method yielded from a handful of donors. In its TCRdb copy, this immuneACCESS table keeps in-frame sequences only and misses some clones. Where compared with another copy, unresolved V genes explain less than half of these, and the others have no known cause. The V and J calls and clone size are taken from that table; D and trimming were inferred from the DNA. Present in this sample are 2.3 million or so clones, more than 85% of which were seen just once. 0.39% of the sample belongs to the ten largest clones.

Donors were healthy HIV-negative adults with no recently reported acute infections or vaccinations. Every donor was a Caucasian adult residing in Nashville, Tennessee, USA. CD4+ T cells were enriched by magnetic negative selection; naive cells were then positively selected on CD45RA, and the negative fraction formed the memory subset. After blood collection by leukapheresis, PBMCs were isolated using Ficoll-Histopaque density gradient centrifugation and then cryopreserved in the vapor phase of liquid nitrogen. Purity and quantity of every magnetically sorted T cell population were checked by analytical flow cytometry. Genomic DNA was isolated from every sorted fraction and measured by UV absorbance on a Nanodrop 2000c. The germline V gene encodes CDR1 SNHLY and CDR2 FYNNEI. V gives up 10 bases and J gives up 3 bases, and the segment between their germline ends measures 12 bases. From its cysteine to its phenylalanine, the CDR3 spans 12 amino acids. The retained sequence is limited to the CDR3, 36 bases, with the frame set at the first base.

This sample stems from a study of shared clonotypes between healthy human individuals (dated by TCRdb to 2020 to 2022). About the full investigation: A couple of women and a few men aged 18 to 49 years were included in the cohort. For each donor, three plates each were used for CD4 naive and CD4 memory, two plates were used for CD8 naive, and one plate was used for CD8 memory. The study deeply sequenced blood TCR repertoires of about five healthy adults to estimate repertoire size and the extent of clonotype sharing between individuals. Libraries were prepared and TCR repertoires were sequenced by different laboratories using diverse techniques, in order to increase sequencing depth and limit assay-specific biases. Per donor, leukapheresis produced somewhere between about 0.94 and 9.5 billion PBMCs. The investigation overall reported the following: Larger estimated clonotype richness was generally found for naive subsets than for memory subsets. About 5% of naive CD4, more than 3% of naive CD8, approximately 2% of memory CD4, and 0.4% of memory CD8 clonotypes were shared across several donors. The genetic and exposure-history diversity represented was limited by the small number of donors. Only blood was sampled, and tissue TCR repertoires likely differ from those in blood. Pairwise subsampling indicated that sequencing depth was expected to affect the degree of clonotype sharing among donors. Even with the large sequencing depth, rarefaction of the sorted-subset datasets indicated that sequencing was incomplete. Clonotypes shared by all four sorted-subset donors showed higher generation probabilities than non-shared clonotypes.

The TCR was taken from a man younger than 30 in good health. Some clones in this sample may be carry-over from other donors' samples. Source material: naive CD4+ T cells from PBMCs. In the paper's terms, the cell subset or site label means: CD45RA+ positively selected. The V and J genes are TRBV2 and TRBJ1-2; the D gene lacks a confident call. The CDR3 protein sequence reads: CATLGADYGYTF. The DNA reads TGTGCCACCCTCGGCGCGGACTATGGCTACACCTTC. The entire variable domain, with the stretches around the CDR3 drawn from the reference TRBV2 and TRBJ1-2 proteins, is EPEVTQTPSHQVTQMGQEVILRCVPISNHLYFYWYRQILGQKVEFLVSFYNNEISEKSEIFDDQFSVERPDGSNFTLKIRSTKLEDSAMYFCATLGADYGYTFGSGTRLTVV.